This entry lists 10 T cell receptor beta chains sequenced from one sample in a study of T cell repertoires in cytomegalovirus infection. The antigens these receptors bind are not known. TCRdb re-derived calls from the reads in MiXCR, one entry per CDR3 protein. The data hold around 47,000 distinct CDR3 sequences, with 15% to 20% observed a single time. Here the sequenced sample was CD8+ T cells from cultured PBMCs, taken from culture after CMV antigen stimulation. These receptors all stem from a human donor in good health (CMV status not recorded). Some clones in this sample may be carry-over from other donors' samples.

V gene TRBV19 combines with J gene TRBJ2-7; D may be TRBD1 (6 bases). CDR1 LNHDA and CDR2 SQIVND come from the germline V gene (reference sequence). V was trimmed by 5 bases and J by 2 bases, leaving 16 bases between them. This CDR3 has 15 residues. The CDR3 is CASSPHGPGAYEQYF. CDR3 DNA: TGTGCCAGTAGTCCCCATGGGCCAGGGGCCTACGAGCAGTACTTC. Full variable domain (missing parts from reference TRBV19 and TRBJ2-7): DGGITQSPKYLFRKEGQNVTLSCEQNLNHDAMYWYRQDPGQGLRLIYYSQIVNDFQKGDIAEGYSVSREKKESFPLTVTSAQKNPTAFYLCASSPHGPGAYEQYFGPGTRLTVT.

As concerns this clonotype: A junction end diverges from the germline sequence, so it may reflect a read error. V usage is TRBV5-4 and J usage is TRBJ1-2; D unresolved. Germline V gene lookup returns CDR1 SGHNT and CDR2 YYREEE (reference sequence). The CDR3 runs to 14 residues. The CDR3 DNA follows: TGTGCCAGCAGCTTATCTGGAGCGGGGTATGGGTACACCTTC. Residues: CASSLSGAGYGYTF.

V gene TRBV7-9 combines with J gene TRBJ2-3; 7 nucleotides align to TRBD1. The CDR3 spans 20 residues. V shed 2 bases and J 0 bases; nucleotides not matched to a gene: 17. Per the germline V gene, CDR1 is SEHNR and CDR2 is FQNEAQ (reference sequence). The CDR3: CASSLIYGLQGDPSTDTQYF. CDR3 nucleotide sequence: TGTGCCAGCAGCTTAATTTACGGACTTCAGGGGGACCCTAGCACAGATACGCAGTATTTT.

This clonotype was seen a handful of times. The chain couples TRBV9 to TRBJ2-3, with D perhaps being TRBD1 or TRBD2 (5 bases each). Germline V gene data show CDR1 as SGDLS and CDR2 as YYNGEE. V was shortened by 4 bases and J by 5 bases, with 17 bases between the two germline ends. The CDR3 runs to 15 residues. The DNA of the CDR3 is TGTGCCAGCAGCCGATGGGACGGCGGCGGAGATACGCAGTATTTT. Amino acids: CASSRWDGGGDTQYF.

The rearrangement links TRBV7-8 to TRBJ1-4; D remains ambiguous. The CDR3 extends over 14 amino acids. Trimming shortened V by 5 bases and J by 5 bases, and 12 bases separated the two germline ends. Per the germline V gene, CDR1 is SGHVS and CDR2 is FQNEAQ. CDR3 sequence (DNA): TGTGCCAGCAGCGCGGGAGGTAGGAATGAAAAACTGTTTTTT. This encodes CASSAGGRNEKLFF. Complete variable domain (other parts from reference TRBV7-8 and TRBJ1-4): GAGVSQSPRYKVAKRGQDVALRCDPISGHVSLFWYQQALGQGPEFLTYFQNEAQLDKSGLPSDRFFAERPEGSVSTLKIQRTQQEDSAVYLCASSAGGRNEKLFFGSGTQLSVL.

The chain combines TRBV10-3 with TRBJ2-7; D is unclear. Germline assignment: CDR1 ENHRY and CDR2 SYGVKD. The CDR3 loop spans 14 amino acids. The V and J ends lost 3 bases and 3 bases respectively, with 12 bases between them. The CDR3 protein is CAISEPDNYYEQYF. CDR3 sequence (DNA): TGTGCCATCAGTGAACCCGACAATTACTACGAGCAGTACTTC.

The sample holds many counts of this clonotype. The rearrangement uses TRBV7-2 and TRBJ2-1, with 11 bases fitting TRBD2. Germline V CDR1 and CDR2: SGHTA, FQGNSA. Trimming took 5 bases from V and 4 from J; bases not matched to a gene: 4. This CDR3 has 15 amino acids. In nucleotides, the CDR3 is TGTGCCAGCAGCCCTAGCGGGGGGCCTTACAATGAGCAGTTCTTC. It translates to CASSPSGGPYNEQFF.

This clonotype came up a few times. The V gene is TRBV6-1, the J gene TRBJ1-5; no reliable D call. The V gene's germline CDR1 is MNHNS and CDR2 SASEGT. Trimming took 6 bases from V and 3 from J, leaving 9 bases between them. CDR3 length: 13 amino acids. DNA for the CDR3: TGTGCCAGCAGGAGCGGAAACAATCAGCCCCAGCATTTT. Translation: CASRSGNNQPQHF.

The V call is TRBV6-6, the J call TRBJ1-6; 9 nucleotides align to TRBD1. The germline CDR1 and CDR2 sequences are MNHNY and SVGAGI (reference sequence). V shed 6 bases, J shed 0 bases, and the junction held 9 bases outside the gene matches. The length of the CDR3 is 18 residues. Written as DNA, the CDR3 is TGTGCCAGCAGCGACTCGACAGGGGGAAGCTCCTATAATTCACCCCTCCACTTT. Translation gives CASSDSTGGSSYNSPLHF.

The V and J genes are TRBV7-9 and TRBJ1-1; D is perhaps TRBD1 (5 bases). Per germline, CDR1 SEHNR and CDR2 FQNEAQ (reference sequence). Trimming removed 4 bases from V and 1 base from J, with 13 bases in between. This CDR3 is built from 15 residues. The CDR3: CASSSTDGQNTEAFF. The DNA of the CDR3 is TGTGCCAGCAGCTCGACGGACGGACAGAACACTGAAGCTTTCTTT.